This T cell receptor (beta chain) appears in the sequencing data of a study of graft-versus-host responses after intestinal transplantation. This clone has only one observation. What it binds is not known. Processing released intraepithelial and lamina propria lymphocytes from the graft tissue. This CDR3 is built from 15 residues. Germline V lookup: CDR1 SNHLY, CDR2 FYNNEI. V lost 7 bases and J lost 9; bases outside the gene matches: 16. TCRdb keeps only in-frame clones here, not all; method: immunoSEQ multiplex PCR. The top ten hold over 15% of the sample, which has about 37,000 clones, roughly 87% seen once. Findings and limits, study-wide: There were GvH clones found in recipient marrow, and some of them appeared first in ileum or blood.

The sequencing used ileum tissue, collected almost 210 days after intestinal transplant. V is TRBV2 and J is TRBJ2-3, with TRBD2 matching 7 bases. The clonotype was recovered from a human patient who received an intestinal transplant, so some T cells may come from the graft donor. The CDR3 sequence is CASIQPASGERTQYF. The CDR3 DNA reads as TGTGCCAGCATCCAACCCGCTAGCGGCGAAAGAACGCAGTATTTT.